Following are 20 T cell receptor beta chains from one sample sequenced in a study of post-analysis software for immune sequencing data. Whole-study findings and limits: Patients showed TRBV5-6, TRBV5-1 and TRBV20-1 among five TRBV segments more frequent than in controls.

Antigen specificity for these receptors is unknown. Unique molecular identifiers were built into the TCR beta cDNA libraries. TCRdb passed the PCR reads through MiXCR, listing each CDR3 protein once. The table records approximately 690,000 distinct CDR3 sequences, more than 50% of them present only once. The sample comprised blood. These receptors were taken from a girl between 2 and 10 years old with multiple sclerosis.

The CDR3 loop reads CASSADRFSLYGYTF. The DNA for the CDR3 is TGTGCCAGCAGCGCCGACAGATTCTCACTCTATGGCTACACCTTC. The chain recombines TRBV3-1 with TRBJ1-2; D might be TRBD1 (5 bases). Germline V gene sequence: CDR1 LGHDT, CDR2 YNNKEL (reference sequence). CDR3 length: 15 amino acids. V shed 5 bases and J shed 4 bases, with 17 bases lying between them.

Note on this clonotype: One junction end disagrees with the germline gene, perhaps due to a read error. The chain couples TRBV15 to TRBJ2-7; the match to TRBD2 covers 8 bases. Germline-derived CDR1 and CDR2 are LNHNV and YYDKDF (reference sequence). The CDR3 is 14 residues long. CDR3 nucleotide sequence: TGTGCCACCAGCAGGTCCGGGGGGGCCTACGAGCGGTACTTC. Translation gives CATSRSGGAYERYF.

V gene TRBV5-1 combines with J gene TRBJ1-1, with D perhaps TRBD1 (6 bases). Trimming took 1 base from V and 7 from J, leaving 14 bases between them. The germline V gene encodes CDR1 SGHRS and CDR2 YFSETQ. The CDR3 totals 14 residues. CDR3 nucleotides: TGCGCCAGCAGCTTGCCGGGGGCGGTCGGTGAAGCTTTCTTT. It codes for CASSLPGAVGEAFF.

This clonotype was counted a few times. V and J are TRBV12-3 or TRBV12-4 and TRBJ2-1; D unclear. The CDR3 is 13 residues long. V gave up 5 bases and J gave up 3 bases, with 8 bases separating them. In DNA form, the CDR3 reads TGTGCCAGCAGTCAAGACTTCTACAATGAGCAGTTCTTC. Translating gives CASSQDFYNEQFF.

V usage is TRBV12-3 or TRBV12-4 and J usage is TRBJ1-5; D uncertain. CDR3 size: 13 residues. V was trimmed by 4 bases and J by 7 bases, leaving 11 bases between them. The CDR3 protein is CASSSRVGQPQHF. The CDR3 DNA reads TGTGCCAGCAGTTCACGGGTTGGGCAGCCCCAGCATTTT.

This rearrangement joins TRBV7-6 to TRBJ2-5; the match to TRBD2 covers 12 bases. Germline CDR1 reads SGHVS; CDR2 reads FNYEAQ. The CDR3 is 15 residues long. V shed 4 bases, J shed 5 bases, and the junction held 5 bases outside the gene matches. For the CDR3, the DNA is TGTGCCAGCAGCTCTAGCGGGGGGGCCCGGGAGACCCAGTACTTC. This encodes CASSSSGGARETQYF.

Turning to this clonotype: Since a much larger clone is just one base distant, this may be a read error. The V and J genes are TRBV2 and TRBJ2-1; D perhaps matches TRBD2 (5 bases). The CDR3 runs to 14 residues. Trimming took 4 bases from V and 0 from J, leaving 7 bases between them. Germline V gene lookup returns CDR1 SNHLY and CDR2 FYNNEI. The chain's CDR3 is CASSVAGSYNEQFF. The CDR3 region has the DNA TGTGCCAGCAGTGTGGCGGGCTCCTACAATGAGCAGTTCTTC.

V usage is TRBV6-5 and J usage is TRBJ1-1; D unclear. The CDR3 spans 14 residues. The V gene's germline CDR1 is MNHEY and CDR2 SVGAGI. Trimming took off 2 bases at V and 0 bases at J, with 7 bases between the two ends. This CDR3 is CASSYLQVNTEAFF. The CDR3 bases are TGTGCCAGCAGTTACCTTCAGGTGAACACTGAAGCTTTCTTT.

Only one count was recorded for this clonotype. This chain links TRBV7-6 with TRBJ2-1; no clear D gene. Germline V gene data show CDR1 as SGHVS and CDR2 as FNYEAQ. V shed 3 bases and J shed 5 bases, with 14 bases lying between them. The CDR3 sequence is 15 residues long. The chain's CDR3 is CASSFAYQTHNEQFF. In nucleotides, the CDR3 is TGTGCCAGCAGCTTTGCCTATCAAACCCACAATGAGCAGTTCTTC.

The chain joins TRBV20-1 to TRBJ2-5, with D possibly being TRBD1 (5 bases). Trimming stripped 0 bases from V and 5 bases from J, with 19 bases between. The CDR3 runs 16 residues. From germline, CDR1 is DFQATT and CDR2 SNEGSKA (reference sequence). The CDR3 region is CSAREGRFALGETQYF. The CDR3 nucleotides read TGCAGTGCTAGAGAGGGGCGGTTTGCGCTCGGGGAGACCCAGTACTTC.

The rearrangement links TRBV29-1 to TRBJ2-1; D may match TRBD1 or TRBD2 (5 bases each). Germline-derived CDR1 and CDR2 are SQVTM and ANQGSEA. Trimming left V 1 base short and J 6 bases short, with 10 bases between. The CDR3 consists of 13 residues. DNA of the CDR3: TGCAGCGTTGAAGTGAGGGACCTCAATGAGCAGTTCTTC. It codes for CSVEVRDLNEQFF.

This clonotype was counted between two and nine times. Mismatch with germline at one junction end may stem from a read error. The V gene is TRBV5-1, the J gene TRBJ2-5; tentative D call: TRBD1 (6 bases). The CDR3 totals 15 residues. CDR1 and CDR2 from the germline V gene are SGHRS and YFSETQ. CDR3 coding DNA: TGCGCTAGCAGCTTGGCCGGAACAGGGCGAGAGACCCAGTACTTC. Translation: CASSLAGTGRETQYF.

For the CDR3, the DNA is TGCAGTGCTCGACCGCTTTACAATGAGCAGTTCTTC. It translates to CSARPLYNEQFF. The chain uses TRBV20-1 and TRBJ2-1; D remains unclear. CDR1 DFQATT and CDR2 SNEGSKA come from the germline V gene (reference sequence). This CDR3 contains 12 residues. Trimming cost V 5 bases and J 4 bases, with 9 bases left between them.

The rearrangement joins TRBV7-9 to TRBJ1-1; D unresolved. This CDR3 region has 16 residues. The V gene lost 4 bases and the J gene lost 2 bases, with 17 bases spanning the gap. Looked up from germline, CDR1 is SEHNR and CDR2 is FQNEAQ (reference sequence). CDR3 region: CASSSGISSSNTEAFF. In DNA form, the CDR3 reads TGTGCCAGCAGCTCAGGCATTTCCTCATCCAACACTGAAGCTTTCTTT. Full variable domain (missing parts from reference TRBV7-9 and TRBJ1-1): DTGVSQNPRHKITKRGQNVTFRCDPISEHNRLYWYRQTLGQGPEFLTYFQNEAQLEKSRLLSDRFSAERPKGSFSTLEIQRTEQGDSAMYLCASSSGISSSNTEAFFGQGTRLTVV.

J is TRBJ2-1 and V is TRBV13; D may be TRBD2 (6 bases). The V end lost 2 bases, the J end lost 7 bases, and 12 bases lay between the germline ends. Germline-derived CDR1 and CDR2 are PRHDT and FYEKMQ (reference sequence). There are 14 residues in the CDR3. DNA for the CDR3: TGTGCCAGCAGCTTAAACGGGAGACCGAATGAGCAGTTCTTC. Protein product: CASSLNGRPNEQFF.

Points on this clonotype: The missing conserved phenylalanine or tryptophan at the end of this CDR3 makes a read error likely. The chain uses TRBV14 and TRBJ1-2; D possibly corresponds to TRBD1 (5 bases). The germline V gene encodes CDR1 SGHDN and CDR2 FVKESK. The CDR3 is made up of 14 amino acids. Trimming took off 1 base at V and 1 base at J, with 7 bases between the two ends. CDR3 in amino acids: CASSQGGSNYGYTV. CDR3 bases: TGTGCCAGCAGCCAAGGGGGCAGTAACTATGGCTACACCGTC.

V usage is TRBV3-1 and J usage is TRBJ2-3, with D perhaps given as TRBD1 or TRBD2 (6 bases each). This CDR3 contains 13 residues. Germline CDR1 reads LGHDT; CDR2 reads YNNKEL (reference sequence). With 2 bases removed from V and 8 bases from J, the gap between germline ends came to 11 bases. The CDR3 nucleotides are TGTGCCAGCAGCCAAAACGAGGGGGGTACGCAGTATTTT. Encoded protein: CASSQNEGGTQYF.

The chain employs TRBV20-1 and TRBJ2-7; D possibly uses TRBD1 or TRBD2 (5 bases each). This CDR3 has 14 amino acids. Germline V CDR1 and CDR2: DFQATT, SNEGSKA (reference sequence). The V end was cut by 1 base, the J end by 3 bases, with 13 bases between. The CDR3 coding sequence is TGCAGTGCTAGAGGGGGGAGCGGAAACTACGAGCAGTACTTC. Amino acids: CSARGGSGNYEQYF.

This chain links TRBV9 with TRBJ1-1, with D perhaps TRBD1 (6 bases). From germline, CDR1 is SGDLS and CDR2 YYNGEE. The CDR3 is 14 amino acids. The germline V and J ends were trimmed by 0 bases and 4 bases, with 10 bases remaining between them. The CDR3 region is CASSVAGQTTEAFF. CDR3 sequence (DNA): TGTGCCAGCAGCGTAGCTGGACAGACCACTGAAGCTTTCTTT.

V gene TRBV10-1 combines with J gene TRBJ1-1, with TRBD1 as a possible D gene (6 bases). Germline CDR1 is WNHNN and CDR2 is SYGVQD (reference sequence). The CDR3 length is 13 residues. With 2 bases removed from V and 3 bases from J, the gap between germline ends came to 7 bases. The CDR3 DNA is TGCGCCAGCAGTGAGCCAGGGGACACTGAAGCTTTCTTT. Translated, it gives CASSEPGDTEAFF.